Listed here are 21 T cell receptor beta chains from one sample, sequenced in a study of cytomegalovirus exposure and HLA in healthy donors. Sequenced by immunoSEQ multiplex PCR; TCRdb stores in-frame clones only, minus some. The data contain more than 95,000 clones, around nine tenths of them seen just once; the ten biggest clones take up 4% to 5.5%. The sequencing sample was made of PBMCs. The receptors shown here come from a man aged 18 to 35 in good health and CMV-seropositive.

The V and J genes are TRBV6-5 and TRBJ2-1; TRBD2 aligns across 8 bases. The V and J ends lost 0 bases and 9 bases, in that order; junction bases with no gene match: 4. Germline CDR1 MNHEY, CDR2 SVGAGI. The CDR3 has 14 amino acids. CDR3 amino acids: CASSYSREAGEQFF. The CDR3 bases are TGTGCCAGCAGTTACTCGCGGGAGGCCGGTGAGCAGTTCTTC.

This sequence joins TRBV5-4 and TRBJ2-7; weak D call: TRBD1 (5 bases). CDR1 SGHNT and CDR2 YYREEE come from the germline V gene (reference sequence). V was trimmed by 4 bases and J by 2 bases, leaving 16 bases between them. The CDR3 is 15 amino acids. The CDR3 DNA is TGTGCCAGCAGCCCCCAGGGCAGCGCGCCCTACGAGCAGTACTTC. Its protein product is CASSPQGSAPYEQYF.

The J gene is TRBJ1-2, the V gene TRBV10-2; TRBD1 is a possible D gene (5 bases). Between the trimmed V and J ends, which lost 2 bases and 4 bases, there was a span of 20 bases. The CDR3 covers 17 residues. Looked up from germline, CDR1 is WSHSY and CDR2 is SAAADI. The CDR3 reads CASSEGVAAAGRYGYTF. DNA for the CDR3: TGCGCCAGCAGTGAGGGGGTGGCGGCGGCGGGGCGCTATGGCTACACCTTC.

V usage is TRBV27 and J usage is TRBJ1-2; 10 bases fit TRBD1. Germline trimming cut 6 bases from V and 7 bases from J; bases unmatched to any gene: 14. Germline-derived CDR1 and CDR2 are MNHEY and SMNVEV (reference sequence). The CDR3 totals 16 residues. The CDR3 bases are TGTGCCAGCAGCTATAGCCGGACAGGGGGTAGGGGTGGCTACACCTTC. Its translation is CASSYSRTGGRGGYTF.

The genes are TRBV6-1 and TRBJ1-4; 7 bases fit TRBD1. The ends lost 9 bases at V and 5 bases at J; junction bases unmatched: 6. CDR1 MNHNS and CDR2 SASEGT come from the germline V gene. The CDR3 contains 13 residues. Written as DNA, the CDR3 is TGTGCCAGTGCAAGGGGACAGAATGAAAAACTGTTTTTT. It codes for CASARGQNEKLFF.

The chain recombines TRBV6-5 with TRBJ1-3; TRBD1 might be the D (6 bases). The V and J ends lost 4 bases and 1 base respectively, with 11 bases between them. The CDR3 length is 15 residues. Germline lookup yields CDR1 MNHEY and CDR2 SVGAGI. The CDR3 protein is CASSSDRRSGNTIYF. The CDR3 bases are TGTGCCAGCAGTTCGGACAGACGATCTGGAAACACCATATATTTT.

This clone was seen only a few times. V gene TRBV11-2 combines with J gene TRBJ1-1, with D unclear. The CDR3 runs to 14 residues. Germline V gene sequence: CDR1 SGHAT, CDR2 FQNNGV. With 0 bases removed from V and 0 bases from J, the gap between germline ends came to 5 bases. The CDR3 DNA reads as TGTGCCAGCAGCTTAGACAGGATGAACACTGAAGCTTTCTTT. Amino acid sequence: CASSLDRMNTEAFF.

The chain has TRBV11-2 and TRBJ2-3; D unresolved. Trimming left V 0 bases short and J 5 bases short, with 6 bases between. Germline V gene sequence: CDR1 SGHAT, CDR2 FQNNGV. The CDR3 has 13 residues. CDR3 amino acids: CASSLDLLDTQYF. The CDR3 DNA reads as TGTGCCAGCAGCTTAGATCTCTTAGATACGCAGTATTTT.

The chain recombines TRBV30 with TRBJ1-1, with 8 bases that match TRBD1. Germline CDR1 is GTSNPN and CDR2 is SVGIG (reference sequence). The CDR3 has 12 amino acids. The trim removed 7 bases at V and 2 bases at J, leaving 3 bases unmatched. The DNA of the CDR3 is TGTGCCTCGGACAGGGCTAACACTGAAGCTTTCTTT. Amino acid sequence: CASDRANTEAFF.

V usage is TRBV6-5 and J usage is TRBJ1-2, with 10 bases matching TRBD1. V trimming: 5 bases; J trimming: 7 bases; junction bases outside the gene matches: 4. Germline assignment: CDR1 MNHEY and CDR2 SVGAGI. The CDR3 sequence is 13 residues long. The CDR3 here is CASSVDRGLGYTF. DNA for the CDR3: TGTGCCAGCAGTGTAGACAGGGGGCTTGGCTACACCTTC.

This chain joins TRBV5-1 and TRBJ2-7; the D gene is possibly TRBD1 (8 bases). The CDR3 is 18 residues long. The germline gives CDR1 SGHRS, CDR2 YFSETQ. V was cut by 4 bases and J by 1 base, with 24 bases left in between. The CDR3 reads CASSADRGSGTMSYEQYF. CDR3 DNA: TGCGCCAGCAGCGCCGACAGGGGAAGTGGGACTATGTCCTACGAGCAGTACTTC.

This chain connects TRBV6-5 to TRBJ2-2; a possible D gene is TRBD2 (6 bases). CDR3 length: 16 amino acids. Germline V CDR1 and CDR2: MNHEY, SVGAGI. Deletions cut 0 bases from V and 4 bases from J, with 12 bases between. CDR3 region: CASSYSIGEVTGELFF. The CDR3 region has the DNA TGTGCCAGCAGTTACTCGATAGGGGAGGTCACCGGGGAGCTGTTTTTT.

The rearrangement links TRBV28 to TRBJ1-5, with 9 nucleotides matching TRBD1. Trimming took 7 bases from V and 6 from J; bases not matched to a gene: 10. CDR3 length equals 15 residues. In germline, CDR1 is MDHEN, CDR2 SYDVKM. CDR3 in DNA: TGTGCCAGCATCCCCGGGACAGGGAGAGCTCAGCCCCAGCATTTT. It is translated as CASIPGTGRAQPQHF.

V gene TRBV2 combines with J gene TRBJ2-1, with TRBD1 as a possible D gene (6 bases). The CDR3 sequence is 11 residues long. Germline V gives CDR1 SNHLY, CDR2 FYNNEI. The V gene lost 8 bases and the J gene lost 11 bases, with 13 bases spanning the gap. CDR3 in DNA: TGTGCCAGCGGGAAGACAGGTCAGCAGTTCTTC. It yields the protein CASGKTGQQFF.

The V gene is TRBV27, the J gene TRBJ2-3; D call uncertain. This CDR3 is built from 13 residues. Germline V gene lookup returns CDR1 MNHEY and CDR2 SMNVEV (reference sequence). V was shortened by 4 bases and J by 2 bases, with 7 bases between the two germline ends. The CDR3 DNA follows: TGTGCCAGCAGTTCCCAGGTCACAGATACGCAGTATTTT. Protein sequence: CASSSQVTDTQYF.

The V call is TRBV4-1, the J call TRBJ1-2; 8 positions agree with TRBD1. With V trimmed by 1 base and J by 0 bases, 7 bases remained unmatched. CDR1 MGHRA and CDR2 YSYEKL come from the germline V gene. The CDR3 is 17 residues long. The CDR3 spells CASSQAPAGQANYGYTF. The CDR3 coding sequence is TGCGCCAGCAGCCAAGCCCCAGCGGGACAGGCTAACTATGGCTACACCTTC.

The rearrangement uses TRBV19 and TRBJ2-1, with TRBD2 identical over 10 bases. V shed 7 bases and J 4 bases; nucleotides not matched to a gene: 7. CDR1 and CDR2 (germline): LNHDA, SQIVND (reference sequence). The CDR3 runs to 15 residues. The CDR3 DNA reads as TGTGCCAGTAACATAGCGGGGGGTCGTTACAATGAGCAGTTCTTC. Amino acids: CASNIAGGRYNEQFF.

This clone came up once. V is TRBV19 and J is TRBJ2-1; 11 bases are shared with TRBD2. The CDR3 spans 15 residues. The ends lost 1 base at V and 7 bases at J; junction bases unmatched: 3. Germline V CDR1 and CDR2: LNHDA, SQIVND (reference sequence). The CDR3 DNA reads TGTGCCAGTAGTATAGGTAGCGGGGGGGCAAATGAGCAGTTCTTC. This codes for CASSIGSGGANEQFF.

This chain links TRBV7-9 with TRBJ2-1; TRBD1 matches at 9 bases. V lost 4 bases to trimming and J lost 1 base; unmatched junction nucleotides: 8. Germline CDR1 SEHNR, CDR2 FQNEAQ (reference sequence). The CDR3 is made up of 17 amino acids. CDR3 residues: CASSSRTDRGSYNEQFF. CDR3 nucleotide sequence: TGTGCCAGCAGCTCTAGAACTGACAGGGGGTCCTACAATGAGCAGTTCTTC.

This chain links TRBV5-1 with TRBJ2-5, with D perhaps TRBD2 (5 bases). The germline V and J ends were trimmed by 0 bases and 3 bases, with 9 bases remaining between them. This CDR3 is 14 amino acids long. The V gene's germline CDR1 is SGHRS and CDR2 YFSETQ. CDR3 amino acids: CASSLVSVEETQYF. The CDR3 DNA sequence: TGCGCCAGCAGCTTGGTTAGCGTTGAAGAGACCCAGTACTTC.

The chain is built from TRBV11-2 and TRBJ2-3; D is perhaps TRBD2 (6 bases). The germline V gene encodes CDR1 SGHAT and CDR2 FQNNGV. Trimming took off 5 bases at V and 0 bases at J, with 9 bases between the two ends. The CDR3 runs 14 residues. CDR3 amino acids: CASSRGTSTDTQYF. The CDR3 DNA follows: TGTGCCAGCAGCCGGGGGACTAGCACAGATACGCAGTATTTT.